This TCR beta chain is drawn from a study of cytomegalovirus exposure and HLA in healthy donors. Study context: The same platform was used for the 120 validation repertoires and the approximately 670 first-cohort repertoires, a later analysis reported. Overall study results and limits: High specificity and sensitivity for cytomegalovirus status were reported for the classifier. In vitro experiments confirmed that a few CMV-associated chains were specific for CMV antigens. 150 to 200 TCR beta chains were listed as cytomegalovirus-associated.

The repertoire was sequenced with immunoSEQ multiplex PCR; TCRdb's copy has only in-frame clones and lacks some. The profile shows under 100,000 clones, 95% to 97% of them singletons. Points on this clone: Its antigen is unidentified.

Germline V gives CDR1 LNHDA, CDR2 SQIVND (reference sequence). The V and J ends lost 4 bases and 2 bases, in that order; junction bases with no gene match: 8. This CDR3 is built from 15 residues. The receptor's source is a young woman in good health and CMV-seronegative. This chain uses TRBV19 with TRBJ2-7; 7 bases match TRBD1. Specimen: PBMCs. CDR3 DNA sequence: TGTGCCAGTAGTAAAAAACCGGACAGGACCTACGAGCAGTACTTC. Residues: CASSKKPDRTYEQYF.